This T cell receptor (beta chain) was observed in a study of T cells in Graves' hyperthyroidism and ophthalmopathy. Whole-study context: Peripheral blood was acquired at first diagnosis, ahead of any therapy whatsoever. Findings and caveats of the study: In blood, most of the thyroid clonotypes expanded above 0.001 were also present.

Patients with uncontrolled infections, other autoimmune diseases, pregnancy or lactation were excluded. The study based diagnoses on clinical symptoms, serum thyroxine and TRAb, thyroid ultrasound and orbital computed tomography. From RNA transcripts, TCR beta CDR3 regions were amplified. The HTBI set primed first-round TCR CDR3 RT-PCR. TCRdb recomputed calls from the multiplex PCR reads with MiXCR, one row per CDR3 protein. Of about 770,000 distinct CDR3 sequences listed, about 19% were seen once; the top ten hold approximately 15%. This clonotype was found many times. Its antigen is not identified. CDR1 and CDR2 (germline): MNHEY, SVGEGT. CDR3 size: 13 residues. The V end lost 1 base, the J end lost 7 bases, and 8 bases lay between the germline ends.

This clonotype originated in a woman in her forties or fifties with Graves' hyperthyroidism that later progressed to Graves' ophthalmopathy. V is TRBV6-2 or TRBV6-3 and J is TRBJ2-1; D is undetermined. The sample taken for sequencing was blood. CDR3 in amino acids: CASSYLKVNEQFF. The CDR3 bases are TGTGCCAGCAGTTACTTGAAGGTAAATGAGCAGTTCTTC.